Below are 31 T cell receptor beta chains sequenced from a single sample in a study of cytomegalovirus exposure and HLA in healthy donors. The PCR used 60 Vbeta and 13 Jbeta primers. Measured with immunoSEQ multiplex PCR; TCRdb has only the in-frame clones, and not every one. The table lists 130,000 or so clones, around 70% of them singletons, with approximately 2.1% in the top ten. Sequenced: PBMCs. All receptors derive from a woman aged 40 to 55 in good health and CMV-seropositive.

Only a few counts were recorded for this clone. This chain links TRBV19 with TRBJ2-7, with TRBD2 matching over 11 bases. Germline V gene lookup returns CDR1 LNHDA and CDR2 SQIVND (reference sequence). With 4 bases clipped from V and 1 base from J, the junction kept 6 bases outside the gene matches. This CDR3 region has 16 residues. The CDR3 nucleotides are TGTGCCAGTAGTAACCTGGGGACTAGCGGATCCTACGAGCAGTACTTC. It yields the protein CASSNLGTSGSYEQYF.

The chain employs TRBV25-1 and TRBJ2-1; 12 bases are a match to TRBD2. V lost 3 bases to trimming and J lost 8 bases; unmatched junction nucleotides: 8. The CDR3 runs 16 residues. Germline-derived CDR1 and CDR2 are MGHDK and SYGVNS. In DNA form, the CDR3 reads TGTGCCAGCAGTGAGGGGGGGACTAGCGGGTACCATGAGCAGTTCTTC. It codes for CASSEGGTSGYHEQFF.

The CDR3 sequence is CASSKVEGTEAFF. The CDR3 DNA follows: TGTGCCAGCAGCAAGGTTGAGGGCACTGAAGCTTTCTTT. The chain has TRBV5-4 and TRBJ1-1; unclear D gene. Trimming cost V 4 bases and J 4 bases, with 11 bases left between them. Germline V gene sequence: CDR1 SGHNT, CDR2 YYREEE (reference sequence). This CDR3 is built from 13 residues.

This clone appeared once. V usage is TRBV28 and J usage is TRBJ2-1; 7 positions match TRBD1. The ends lost 3 bases at V and 0 bases at J; junction bases unmatched: 11. Germline lookup yields CDR1 MDHEN and CDR2 SYDVKM. There are 18 residues in the CDR3. In DNA form, the CDR3 reads TGTGCCAGCAGTTTGGGGACCGGGACAGCCAGCTCCTACAATGAGCAGTTCTTC. It specifies CASSLGTGTASSYNEQFF. The whole variable domain, remainder taken from reference TRBV28 and TRBJ2-1, is DVKVTQSSRYLVKRTGEKVFLECVQDMDHENMFWYRQDPGLGLRLIYFSYDVKMKEKGDIPEGYSVSREKKERFSLILESASTNQTSMYLCASSLGTGTASSYNEQFFGPGTRLTVL.

The chain uses TRBV11-2 and TRBJ2-1; TRBD2 agrees at 8 bases. Germline V gene sequence: CDR1 SGHAT, CDR2 FQNNGV. The V gene end was trimmed by 3 bases and the J gene end by 5 bases; junction bases not matched to a gene: 12. There are 17 residues in the CDR3. The CDR3 DNA reads TGTGCCAGCAGCTTCCATTATTTGACTAGCGTGAACAATGAGCAGTTCTTC. It specifies CASSFHYLTSVNNEQFF.

CDR3: CASSQRGGMSGELFF. In nucleotides, the CDR3 is TGTGCCAGCAGCCAAAGGGGAGGAATGTCCGGGGAGCTGTTTTTT. V and J are TRBV14 and TRBJ2-2; a possible D gene is TRBD2 (6 bases). Between the trimmed V and J ends, which lost 2 bases and 6 bases, there was a span of 13 bases. The germline V gene has CDR1 SGHDN and CDR2 FVKESK. The CDR3 has 15 amino acids.

The chain links TRBV4-2 to TRBJ2-7; 13 nucleotides agree with TRBD2. The V segment lost 1 base and the J segment 4 bases; nucleotides outside the gene matches: 10. Germline loops: CDR1 LGHNA, CDR2 YNFKEQ. CDR3 size: 18 residues. CDR3 in DNA: TGTGCCAGCAGCCAAGGGACTAGCGGGAGCGTCGGGGAGTACGAGCAGTACTTC. Amino acids: CASSQGTSGSVGEYEQYF.

The chain recombines TRBV27 with TRBJ1-1; 9 bases are a match to TRBD1. The CDR3 runs to 16 residues. Germline V lookup: CDR1 MNHEY, CDR2 SMNVEV (reference sequence). Losses at the gene ends were 9 bases for V and 3 bases for J; bases not matched to a gene: 14. The chain's CDR3 is CASSHDRGRVDTEAFF. In nucleotides, the CDR3 is TGTGCCAGTTCGCACGACAGGGGGAGGGTGGACACTGAAGCTTTCTTT.

This clone came up once. As DNA, the CDR3 is TGTGCCAGCAACGGGGTCTCGGAGCAGTTCTTC. Residues: CASNGVSEQFF. This chain joins TRBV27 and TRBJ2-1; perhaps TRBD2 as D (5 bases). V lost 7 bases and J 10 bases, leaving 11 bases between the germline ends. Germline assignment: CDR1 MNHEY and CDR2 SMNVEV (reference sequence). This CDR3 is built from 11 residues.

The V call is TRBV2, the J call TRBJ1-6; 10 nucleotides align to TRBD1. Trimming took 6 bases from V and 9 from J; bases not matched to a gene: 5. Germline CDR1 is SNHLY and CDR2 is FYNNEI. The CDR3 spans 14 residues. In nucleotides, the CDR3 is TGTGCCAGCAGCACCGACAGGGGGCGTTCACCCCTCCACTTT. Protein product: CASSTDRGRSPLHF.

The CDR3 reads CASSWGQGRRTEAFF. The CDR3, as DNA: TGTGCCAGCAGTTGGGGACAGGGGCGCCGGACTGAAGCTTTCTTT. V gene TRBV27 combines with J gene TRBJ1-1; TRBD1 agrees at 10 bases. The CDR3 runs 15 residues. The trim removed 4 bases at V and 5 bases at J, leaving 7 bases unmatched. In germline, CDR1 is MNHEY, CDR2 SMNVEV (reference sequence).

In this sample, this clone turned up a few times. Here the CDR3 DNA reads TGTGCCAGCAGTTCCCCAGATTCACCCCTCCACTTT. Its protein product is CASSSPDSPLHF. V gene TRBV27 combines with J gene TRBJ1-6; unclear D gene. CDR3 length equals 12 residues. V lost 4 bases and J 8 bases, leaving 6 bases between the germline ends. CDR1 MNHEY and CDR2 SMNVEV come from the germline V gene (reference sequence).

The chain uses TRBV19 and TRBJ2-2, with 7 nucleotides matching TRBD2. The CDR3 is 15 amino acids. Germline loops: CDR1 LNHDA, CDR2 SQIVND (reference sequence). V lost 7 bases, J lost 3 bases, and 8 bases stayed unmatched. DNA for the CDR3: TGTGCCAGTACCTATTCAGGGAGGGACACCGGGGAGCTGTTTTTT. This sequence encodes CASTYSGRDTGELFF.

This rearrangement joins TRBV9 to TRBJ1-4; TRBD1 agrees at 7 bases. Germline CDR1 and CDR2: SGDLS and YYNGEE. The trim removed 0 bases at V and 6 bases at J, leaving 5 bases unmatched. The CDR3 is made up of 15 amino acids. CDR3 nucleotide sequence: TGTGCCAGCAGCGTAGGGCAGGGGGACGATGAAAAACTGTTTTTT. It encodes CASSVGQGDDEKLFF.

The V call is TRBV15, the J call TRBJ1-5, with D possibly matching TRBD1 (5 bases). Trimming removed 0 bases from V and 7 bases from J, with 10 bases in between. Germline CDR1 LNHNV, CDR2 YYDKDF (reference sequence). This CDR3 comprises 14 residues. Here the CDR3 reads CATSRDRGEQPQHF. DNA for the CDR3: TGTGCCACCAGCAGAGATCGGGGGGAACAGCCCCAGCATTTT.

This chain links TRBV30 with TRBJ2-7; 7 bases are a match to TRBD2. CDR1 and CDR2 from the germline V gene are GTSNPN and SVGIG (reference sequence). This CDR3 is 12 amino acids long. The V and J ends lost 4 bases and 3 bases, in that order; junction bases with no gene match: 3. The CDR3 spells CAWKGGNYEQYF. In DNA form, the CDR3 reads TGTGCCTGGAAGGGAGGGAACTACGAGCAGTACTTC. The entire variable domain, with the rest obtained from reference TRBV30 and TRBJ2-7, is as follows: SQTIHQWPATLVQPVGSPLSLECTVEGTSNPNLYWYRQAAGRGLQLLFYSVGIGQISSEVPQNLSASRPQDRQFILSSKKLLLSDSGFYLCAWKGGNYEQYFGPGTRLTVT.

The rearrangement uses TRBV5-8 and TRBJ2-3; the D is unclear. CDR3 length equals 15 residues. Germline V gene lookup returns CDR1 SGHTS and CDR2 YDEGEE. V gave up 4 bases and J gave up 1 base, with 13 bases separating them. DNA of the CDR3: TGTGCCAGCAGCGAGAGTGGCGGAGGCACAGATACGCAGTATTTT. Translation: CASSESGGGTDTQYF.

This sequence joins TRBV29-1 and TRBJ1-2; D gene ambiguous. The germline CDR1 and CDR2 sequences are SQVTM and ANQGSEA. There are 11 residues in the CDR3. The V end lost 3 bases, the J end lost 7 bases, and 9 bases lay between the germline ends. CDR3 in amino acids: CSVDGEGGYTF. In nucleotides, the CDR3 is TGCAGCGTTGATGGGGAGGGTGGCTACACCTTC.

In its sample, this clone was seen a few times. The V call is TRBV9, the J call TRBJ2-5; 7 bases are shared with TRBD1. The CDR3 is made up of 14 amino acids. J was trimmed by 3 bases and V by 0 bases; bases with no gene match: 2. The germline CDR1 and CDR2 sequences are SGDLS and YYNGEE. In DNA, the CDR3 is TGTGCCAGCAGCGTAGAGGGGACAGAAGAGACCCAGTACTTC. It is translated as CASSVEGTEETQYF. Based on the CDR3 plus reference TRBV9 and TRBJ2-5, the full variable domain is DSGVTQTPKHLITATGQRVTLRCSPRSGDLSVYWYQQSLDQGLQFLIQYYNGEERAKGNILERFSAQQFPDLHSELNLSSLELGDSALYFCASSVEGTEETQYFGPGTRLLVL.

The CDR3 DNA follows: TGTGCCAGCAGTAAGGACAGGGGGGACACCATATATTTT. As protein: CASSKDRGDTIYF. The rearrangement joins TRBV28 to TRBJ1-3, with TRBD1 matching over 10 bases. The CDR3 length is 13 residues. The V gene end was trimmed by 5 bases and the J gene end by 8 bases; junction bases not matched to a gene: 3. The germline V gene encodes CDR1 MDHEN and CDR2 SYDVKM.

The J gene is TRBJ2-7, the V gene TRBV7-9; 9 bases align to TRBD1. Germline CDR1 SEHNR, CDR2 FQNEAQ (reference sequence). Losses at the gene ends were 5 bases for V and 1 base for J; bases not matched to a gene: 6. The CDR3 loop spans 15 amino acids. The CDR3 reads CASSVAGTGSYEQYF. The CDR3 DNA follows: TGTGCCAGCAGCGTCGCCGGGACAGGGTCCTACGAGCAGTACTTC.

In this sample, this clone turned up a few times. The chain has TRBV4-3 and TRBJ2-7; 7 bases are a match to TRBD2. This CDR3 contains 16 residues. Germline CDR1 is LGHNA and CDR2 is YSLEER. Trimming at V came to 0 bases and at J to 3 bases, leaving 8 bases not matched to a gene. This CDR3 is CASSQETAGVFYEQYF. The CDR3 DNA reads TGCGCCAGCAGCCAAGAAACCGCGGGGGTGTTCTACGAGCAGTACTTC.

The rearrangement links TRBV2 to TRBJ1-1, with 8 positions matching TRBD1. V was clipped by 5 bases and J by 6 bases; unmatched bases: 2. Germline CDR1 and CDR2: SNHLY and FYNNEI. The CDR3 runs to 12 residues. The CDR3 loop is CASSLQGAEAFF. CDR3 in DNA: TGTGCCAGCAGTCTACAGGGGGCTGAAGCTTTCTTT.

This sequence joins TRBV7-2 and TRBJ1-2; the match to TRBD1 covers 9 bases. The CDR3 contains 14 residues. The germline V gene has CDR1 SGHTA and CDR2 FQGNSA. With V trimmed by 8 bases and J by 8 bases, 12 bases remained unmatched. The CDR3 here is CASQVPGQGWGYTF. CDR3 coding DNA: TGTGCCAGCCAAGTCCCGGGACAGGGTTGGGGCTACACCTTC.

This chain joins TRBV5-1 and TRBJ1-1; no reliable D call. The CDR3 is 14 residues long. The germline V and J ends were trimmed by 4 bases and 4 bases, with 14 bases remaining between them. Looked up from germline, CDR1 is SGHRS and CDR2 is YFSETQ. In nucleotides, the CDR3 is TGCGCCAGCAGCAAAGGAGAGGCGGGCACTGAAGCTTTCTTT. Translation gives CASSKGEAGTEAFF.

The rearrangement uses TRBV6-1 and TRBJ2-5; TRBD1 matches at 8 bases. The better agreement between TRBJ2-7 and the DNA end casts doubt on the J call. The CDR3 contains 13 residues. Germline CDR1 MNHNS, CDR2 SASEGT. CDR3 residues: CASSRDRTYEQYF. DNA of the CDR3: TGTGCCAGCAGTAGGGACAGGACCTACGAGCAGTACTTC.

The sample holds a few counts of this clone. The chain is built from TRBV27 and TRBJ2-3; 8 positions match TRBD2. Germline V gives CDR1 MNHEY, CDR2 SMNVEV (reference sequence). J was trimmed by 3 bases and V by 6 bases; bases with no gene match: 14. This CDR3 has 17 amino acids. In nucleotides, the CDR3 is TGTGCCAGCAGCCCCATGAAGACTAGCGAGGGGACAGATACGCAGTATTTT. Protein: CASSPMKTSEGTDTQYF.

This clone was found once. J is TRBJ2-5 and V is TRBV2, with D possibly matching TRBD1 (6 bases). The J call may be faulty, since TRBJ2-7 better matches the DNA end. Germline loops: CDR1 SNHLY, CDR2 FYNNEI. This CDR3 spans 15 amino acids. CDR3 coding DNA: TGTGCCAGCAGGATGACAGGTCAGGGCTCCTACGAGCAGTACTTC. It codes for CASRMTGQGSYEQYF.

J is TRBJ2-3 and V is TRBV15; 11 nucleotides match TRBD2. The CDR3 has 17 residues. V shed 1 base, J shed 6 bases, and the junction held 9 bases outside the gene matches. The germline gives CDR1 LNHNV, CDR2 YYDKDF (reference sequence). Written as DNA, the CDR3 is TGTGCCACCAGCAGAGGGGGTACTAGCGGGAGAATGGATACGCAGTATTTT. It specifies CATSRGGTSGRMDTQYF.

The table lists this clone with a count of one. The V and J genes are TRBV4-3 and TRBJ2-1; tentatively, D is TRBD2 (5 bases). The ends were cut back, 0 bases at V and 7 bases at J, with 13 bases in the middle. CDR1 is LGHNA and CDR2 is YSLEER in the germline V gene. This CDR3 has 15 residues. The CDR3 DNA follows: TGCGCCAGCAGCCAAGAAATGGCTAGCTGGAATGAGCAGTTCTTC. Its protein is CASSQEMASWNEQFF.

This clone appeared a few times. The rearrangement joins TRBV27 to TRBJ2-7; D is ambiguous. This CDR3 is 15 amino acids long. The germline V gene encodes CDR1 MNHEY and CDR2 SMNVEV (reference sequence). V was clipped by 5 bases and J by 0 bases, with 14 bases between them. The CDR3 loop is CASSASPLDSYEQYF. CDR3 DNA sequence: TGTGCCAGCAGTGCCTCGCCACTTGACTCCTACGAGCAGTACTTC.